This TCR beta chain was captured in a study of T cell responses to AZD1222 COVID-19 vaccine. Notes on the study in general: Baseline serostatus was positive in only a handful of AZD1222 recipients. Two AZD1222 doses significantly raised spike-specific TCR breadth and depth over controls. Spike-wide coverage was observed for vaccine-associated CD4 TCRs, with dominant responses at 160-218 and 743-854.

Here immunoSEQ multiplex PCR was the method, and the copy in TCRdb shows in-frame clones only, minus some. The sample lists 150,000 or so clones, less than 95% seen once, with approximately 6.3% in the top ten. Concerning this clone: As yet, its antigen is unknown.

CDR3 length: 17 amino acids. Between the trimmed V and J ends, which lost 0 bases and 6 bases, there was a span of 18 bases. CDR1 SGHRS and CDR2 YFSETQ come from the germline V gene. The receptor's source is an adult who received the AZD1222 COVID-19 vaccine. Sequenced here: peripheral blood, sampled 28 days after the second AZD1222 dose. The chain recombines TRBV5-1 with TRBJ2-2, with D perhaps matching TRBD2 (5 bases). The CDR3 coding sequence is TGCGCCAGCAGCTTGGGTGAAGGAGGACTTTCATCCGGGGAGCTGTTTTTT. Its translation is CASSLGEGGLSSGELFF.